The clone carrying this T cell receptor beta chain was picked up a small number of times. The sample comes from a study of blood T cells in healthy people across ages. A second PCR, run for 7 to 11 cycles, used a sample-barcoded 5' primer plus a J-beta primer mix. One entry per CDR3 protein, called by TCRdb with MiXCR from the 5' RACE reads. The sample has approximately 900,000 distinct CDR3 sequences; 25% to 35% are singletons. Germline V CDR1 and CDR2: SGHTA, FQGNSA. The V end was cut by 0 bases, the J end by 4 bases, with 9 bases between. This CDR3 comprises 15 residues. The sample also formed part of further work on T cells of mothers and their children. That source notes: The study obtained over 9.5 million TCR beta CDR3 reads per mother and around 2.7 million per child. Thymic selection shapes TCR recombination output similarly in related and unrelated pairs. An overlap that was slightly higher, though non-significant, was seen in related mother-child pairs versus unrelated pairs. It was observed that no persistent microchimeric T cell clones could be detected.

This TCR was recovered from a woman aged 40 to 49 in good health. The chain links TRBV7-2 to TRBJ1-4, with D maybe TRBD1 (5 bases). What was sequenced was blood. The CDR3 spells CASSLAGHLNEKLFF. In DNA, the CDR3 is TGTGCCAGCAGCTTAGCTGGACACCTTAATGAAAAACTGTTTTTT.